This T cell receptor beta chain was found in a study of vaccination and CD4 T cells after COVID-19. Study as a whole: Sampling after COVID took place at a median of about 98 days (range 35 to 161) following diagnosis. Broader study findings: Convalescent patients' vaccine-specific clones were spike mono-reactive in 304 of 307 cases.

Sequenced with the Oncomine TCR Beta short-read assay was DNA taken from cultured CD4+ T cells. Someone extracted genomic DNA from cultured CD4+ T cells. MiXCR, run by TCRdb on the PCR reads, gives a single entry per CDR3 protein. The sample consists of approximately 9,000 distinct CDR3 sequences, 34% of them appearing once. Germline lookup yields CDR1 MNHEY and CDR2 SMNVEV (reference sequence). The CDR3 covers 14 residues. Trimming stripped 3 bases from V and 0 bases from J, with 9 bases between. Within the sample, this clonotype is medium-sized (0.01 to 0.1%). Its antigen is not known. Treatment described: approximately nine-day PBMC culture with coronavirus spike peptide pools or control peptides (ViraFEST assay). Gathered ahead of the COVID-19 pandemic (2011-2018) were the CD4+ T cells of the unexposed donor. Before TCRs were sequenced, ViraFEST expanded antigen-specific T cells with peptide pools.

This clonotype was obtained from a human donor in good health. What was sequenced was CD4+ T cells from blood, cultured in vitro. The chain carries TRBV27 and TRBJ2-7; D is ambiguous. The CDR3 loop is CASSFYHYSYEQYF. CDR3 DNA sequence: TGTGCCAGCAGTTTCTACCATTACTCCTACGAGCAGTACTTC.